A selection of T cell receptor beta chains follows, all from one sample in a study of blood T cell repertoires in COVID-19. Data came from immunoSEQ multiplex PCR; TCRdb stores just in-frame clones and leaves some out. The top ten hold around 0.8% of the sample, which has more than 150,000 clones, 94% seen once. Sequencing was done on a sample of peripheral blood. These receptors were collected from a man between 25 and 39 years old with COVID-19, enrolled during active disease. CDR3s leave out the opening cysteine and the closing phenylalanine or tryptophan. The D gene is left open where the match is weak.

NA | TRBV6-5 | ASSYDRNTEAF
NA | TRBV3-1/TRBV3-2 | ASSSETGTQY
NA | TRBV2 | ASRSDMDSNQPQH
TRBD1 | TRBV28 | ASSSPGTGGTEAF
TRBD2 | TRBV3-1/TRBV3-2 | ASSPGLAGTDTQY
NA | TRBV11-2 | ASSLGRVEGTQY
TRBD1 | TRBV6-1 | ASSDGQGPYEQY
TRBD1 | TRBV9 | ASSVGGQGAYNEQF
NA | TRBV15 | ATSLSVISEAF
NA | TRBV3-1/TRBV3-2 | ASSFGGGYSNQPQH
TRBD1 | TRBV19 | ASSTRTGPTYEQY
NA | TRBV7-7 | ASSVPRARGWTNEKLF
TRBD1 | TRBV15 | ATSRDRDYEQY
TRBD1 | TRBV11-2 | ASTPSRDRGNNSPLH
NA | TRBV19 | ASSIGMIGEQF